Below, one TCR beta chain is given with its context. The source of the sample is a study of T cell responses to AZD1222 COVID-19 vaccine. The CDR3 totals 13 residues. The ends were cut back, 3 bases at V and 0 bases at J, with 8 bases in the middle. Germline V gene lookup returns CDR1 SQVTM and CDR2 ANQGSEA. Second-dose recipients at about 4 or about 12 weeks were treated as one pooled group. Sequencing was performed with immunoSEQ multiplex PCR; in TCRdb, only in-frame clones are kept and a portion is missing. Of 130,000 or so clones listed, around 92% were seen once; the top ten hold under 2%. This TCR was recovered from an adult who received the AZD1222 COVID-19 vaccine. The V gene is TRBV29-1, the J gene TRBJ1-1; D is unresolved. Sample: peripheral blood, taken 28 days after the second AZD1222 dose. CDR3 in amino acids: CSVERYLNTEAFF. The CDR3 region has the DNA TGCAGCGTTGAGAGGTATCTGAACACTGAAGCTTTCTTT.